This T cell receptor beta chain was found in a study of OX40 agonist ivuxolimab in advanced cancers. The data were produced by immunoSEQ multiplex PCR, yet TCRdb's version contains in-frame clones alone and is incomplete. The top ten clones hold around 32% of a sample with approximately 14,000 clones, around four fifths of them seen once. With baseline, cycle 4 day 1, and cycle 7 day 1 as timepoints, blood was sampled. Germline CDR1 reads MDHEN; CDR2 reads SYDVKM. The V gene end was trimmed by 10 bases and the J gene end by 9 bases; junction bases not matched to a gene: 12. This CDR3 is 15 amino acids long.

The rearrangement joins TRBV28 to TRBJ2-1, with TRBD2 matching 13 bases. This specimen consisted of CD4+ or CD8+ T cells sorted from blood, obtained in a trial of the OX40 agonist ivuxolimab. The receptor's source is an adult with an advanced solid tumor such as melanoma, head and neck, liver or kidney cancer. The CDR3 sequence is CATGTSGILRSEQFF. DNA of the CDR3: TGTGCCACCGGGACTAGCGGGATTCTTAGGAGTGAGCAGTTCTTC.